This entry lists 30 T cell receptor beta chains sequenced from one sample in a study of control samples from healthy donors and cancer patients. Assay: immunoSEQ multiplex PCR; the TCRdb copy retains only in-frame clones and omits some. The table includes over 200,000 clones, over 75% detected once. Sequenced: PBMCs. The receptors here all came from a woman aged 55-70 years with lung cancer.

This sequence joins TRBV19 and TRBJ1-1; D not certain. The V end lost 7 bases, the J end lost 0 bases, and 12 bases lay between the germline ends. There are 14 residues in the CDR3. The germline CDR1 and CDR2 sequences are LNHDA and SQIVND (reference sequence). The CDR3 reads CASNLGRLNTEAFF. The CDR3 nucleotides are TGTGCCAGTAACCTAGGGCGATTGAACACTGAAGCTTTCTTT.

The V and J genes are TRBV4-1 and TRBJ1-4; 9 bases are a match to TRBD1. J was trimmed by 7 bases and V by 1 base; bases with no gene match: 19. The CDR3 sequence is 20 residues long. Germline CDR1 and CDR2: MGHRA and YSYEKL. CDR3 in DNA: TGCGCCAGCAGCCAAGGGAGGGGACAGGGCCTCGTTCTTTTGGGTGAAAAACTGTTTTTT. Protein sequence: CASSQGRGQGLVLLGEKLFF.

The CDR3 DNA reads as TGTGCCAGTAGTACGGGACAGGGAATTAACTATGGCTACACCTTC. It encodes CASSTGQGINYGYTF. This rearrangement joins TRBV19 to TRBJ1-2, with 9 bases aligning to TRBD1. The ends lost 4 bases at V and 1 base at J; junction bases unmatched: 4. Germline lookup yields CDR1 LNHDA and CDR2 SQIVND (reference sequence). This CDR3 has 15 residues.

The gene calls are TRBV15 and TRBJ2-5; perhaps TRBD1 as D (5 bases). CDR3 length: 15 residues. Germline V gene data show CDR1 as LNHNV and CDR2 as YYDKDF (reference sequence). Trimming pared 0 bases from V and 7 bases from J, leaving 15 bases between. The CDR3 loop is CATSRDYGRTWTQYF. CDR3 DNA sequence: TGTGCCACCAGCAGAGATTACGGACGGACATGGACCCAGTACTTC.

The genes are TRBV27 and TRBJ1-2, with D tentatively TRBD1 (5 bases). V shed 4 bases and J shed 1 base, with 10 bases lying between them. Germline V lookup: CDR1 MNHEY, CDR2 SMNVEV (reference sequence). The CDR3 is made up of 14 amino acids. CDR3 bases: TGTGCCAGCAGTTCCCGGGGGGATAACTATGGCTACACCTTC. It specifies CASSSRGDNYGYTF.

The V gene is TRBV7-8, the J gene TRBJ1-1; 8 nucleotides align to TRBD1. The CDR3 spans 15 residues. CDR1 SGHVS and CDR2 FQNEAQ come from the germline V gene. The V gene end was trimmed by 4 bases and the J gene end by 1 base; junction bases not matched to a gene: 5. CDR3 region: CASSYGQGPNTEAFF. The CDR3 bases are TGTGCCAGCAGCTACGGACAGGGACCGAACACTGAAGCTTTCTTT.

In DNA, the CDR3 is TGTGCCAGCTCACCAATCTACAGGGGGCCGCTTGCCACCGGGGAGCTGTTTTTT. Translating it yields CASSPIYRGPLATGELFF. This chain joins TRBV18 and TRBJ2-2, with TRBD1 identical over 9 bases. Germline lookup yields CDR1 KGHSH and CDR2 LQKENI. The CDR3 has 18 residues. Unmatched junction bases numbered 11, after V lost 2 bases and J lost 4 bases.

The chain has TRBV7-2 and TRBJ2-7, with TRBD2 identical over 9 bases. J lost 3 bases, V lost 2 bases, and 2 bases had no gene match. In germline, CDR1 is SGHTA, CDR2 FQGNSA. The length of the CDR3 is 14 residues. This CDR3 is CASSLTSGFYEQYF. In DNA form, the CDR3 reads TGTGCCAGCAGCTTAACTAGCGGGTTCTACGAGCAGTACTTC.

This chain links TRBV12-5 with TRBJ2-5; D is ambiguous. Per the germline V gene, CDR1 is LGHNT and CDR2 is FRNRAP. CDR3 size: 15 residues. Trimming pared 1 base from V and 2 bases from J, leaving 11 bases between. The CDR3 sequence: CASGLGLGLQETQYF. The CDR3 region has the DNA TGTGCTAGTGGTTTGGGATTAGGGCTGCAAGAGACCCAGTACTTC.

In this sample, this clone turned up once. V usage is TRBV7-8 and J usage is TRBJ1-2; 8 nucleotides line up with TRBD1. CDR3 length: 14 residues. The V gene end was trimmed by 1 base and the J gene end by 2 bases; junction bases not matched to a gene: 0. CDR1 SGHVS and CDR2 FQNEAQ come from the germline V gene. CDR3 nucleotide sequence: TGTGCCAGCAGCTTAGGGGACAGGAACTATGGCTACACCTTC. Translating it yields CASSLGDRNYGYTF.

A remark on this clone: In the same sample, other DNA sequences code for this CDR3. The chain joins TRBV19 to TRBJ2-3; TRBD2 matches 11 bases. The CDR3 is 15 residues long. Trimming removed 6 bases from V and 1 base from J; junction bases left unmatched: 3. In germline, CDR1 is LNHDA, CDR2 SQIVND (reference sequence). CDR3 nucleotide sequence: TGTGCCAGTAGCGTGGGACTAGCGGGCACAGATACGCAGTATTTT. Its protein product is CASSVGLAGTDTQYF. Based on the CDR3 plus reference TRBV19 and TRBJ2-3, the full variable domain is DGGITQSPKYLFRKEGQNVTLSCEQNLNHDAMYWYRQDPGQGLRLIYYSQIVNDFQKGDIAEGYSVSREKKESFPLTVTSAQKNPTAFYLCASSVGLAGTDTQYFGPGTRLTVL.

This sequence joins TRBV5-1 and TRBJ2-1; TRBD2 matches at 9 bases. Trimming cost V 0 bases and J 4 bases; bases outside gene matches: 2. The CDR3 spans 15 residues. CDR1 is SGHRS and CDR2 is YFSETQ in the germline V gene. CDR3 loop: CASSLAAGGYNEQFF. CDR3 nucleotide sequence: TGCGCCAGCAGCTTGGCGGCGGGGGGGTACAATGAGCAGTTCTTC.

This clone was recorded once. The chain is built from TRBV2 and TRBJ2-5; 7 nucleotides align to TRBD1. The CDR3 runs 16 residues. Germline trimming cut 5 bases from V and 5 bases from J; bases unmatched to any gene: 14. Looked up from germline, CDR1 is SNHLY and CDR2 is FYNNEI. The CDR3 reads CASSSEVGGVMETQYF. In DNA form, the CDR3 reads TGTGCCAGCAGTTCCGAGGTAGGGGGCGTGATGGAGACCCAGTACTTC.

V and J are TRBV6-1 and TRBJ2-1, with D tentatively TRBD1 or TRBD2 (6 bases each). Trimming stripped 2 bases from V and 4 bases from J, with 15 bases between. The CDR3 loop spans 16 amino acids. Germline-derived CDR1 and CDR2 are MNHNS and SASEGT. The CDR3 region is CASSERNRAGYNEQFF. The CDR3 DNA is TGTGCCAGCAGTGAAAGGAACAGGGCGGGGTACAATGAGCAGTTCTTC.

The chain has TRBV11-1 and TRBJ2-2, with TRBD2 as a possible D gene (6 bases). The CDR3 loop spans 15 amino acids. Germline V gives CDR1 SGHAT, CDR2 FQDESV (reference sequence). The V end was cut by 6 bases, the J end by 0 bases, with 11 bases between. The chain's CDR3 is CASRLPGANTGELFF. The CDR3 DNA sequence: TGTGCCAGCAGACTCCCGGGGGCGAACACCGGGGAGCTGTTTTTT. The full variable domain, completed using reference TRBV11-1 and TRBJ2-2, is EAEVAQSPRYKITEKSQAVAFWCDPISGHATLYWYRQILGQGPELLVQFQDESVVDDSQLPKDRFSAERLKGVDSTLKIQPAELGDSAMYLCASRLPGANTGELFFGEGSRLTVL.

This sequence joins TRBV19 and TRBJ2-2; D uncertain. Trimming pared 8 bases from V and 0 bases from J, leaving 7 bases between. Germline V CDR1 and CDR2: LNHDA, SQIVND (reference sequence). The CDR3 length is 13 residues. CDR3 amino acids: CASVATNTGELFF. CDR3 in DNA: TGTGCCAGTGTCGCAACGAACACCGGGGAGCTGTTTTTT.

This chain joins TRBV2 and TRBJ2-7; D is undetermined. Germline CDR1 SNHLY, CDR2 FYNNEI. CDR3 length equals 12 residues. V lost 6 bases to trimming and J lost 2 bases, with 8 bases between them. The CDR3 nucleotides are TGTGCCAGCAGGAGAGAGGCCTACGAGCAGTACTTC. It encodes CASRREAYEQYF.

The V gene is TRBV19, the J gene TRBJ2-1; D possibly corresponds to TRBD1 (6 bases). This CDR3 is 14 amino acids long. The germline V and J ends were trimmed by 5 bases and 4 bases, with 12 bases remaining between them. Germline V lookup: CDR1 LNHDA, CDR2 SQIVND (reference sequence). In DNA, the CDR3 is TGTGCCAGTAGTCTCAGGGGAACATACAATGAGCAGTTCTTC. Protein sequence: CASSLRGTYNEQFF.

The chain is built from TRBV6-5 and TRBJ1-2, with a tentative D call TRBD1 (5 bases). Germline values: CDR1 MNHEY, CDR2 SVGAGI. The germline V and J ends were trimmed by 2 bases and 0 bases, with 13 bases remaining between them. The CDR3 sequence is 16 residues long. As DNA, the CDR3 is TGTGCCAGCAGTTACACCCGACAGATCTCTAACTATGGCTACACCTTC. This sequence encodes CASSYTRQISNYGYTF.

V gene TRBV30 combines with J gene TRBJ1-6; possible D gene TRBD1, 6 bases. CDR3 size: 13 residues. The germline V gene encodes CDR1 GTSNPN and CDR2 SVGIG (reference sequence). V was trimmed by 5 bases and J by 9 bases, leaving 14 bases between them. In nucleotides, the CDR3 is TGTGCCTGGTCCCGGGGGCGTAGTTCACCCCTCCACTTT. Translation gives CAWSRGRSSPLHF.

V and J are TRBV2 and TRBJ2-7; D call uncertain. The CDR3 length is 14 residues. Trimming shortened V by 6 bases and J by 8 bases, and 20 bases separated the two germline ends. The germline V gene encodes CDR1 SNHLY and CDR2 FYNNEI. The CDR3 loop reads CASSPRALIDQQYF. Here the CDR3 DNA reads TGTGCCAGCAGCCCTCGGGCCCTGATTGACCAGCAGTACTTC.

This clone was seen a single time. The DNA of the CDR3 is TGCGCCAGCACGGGACAGGGCGTGACAGATACGCAGTATTTT. Translated, it gives CASTGQGVTDTQYF. The V gene is TRBV5-1, the J gene TRBJ2-3, with 9 bases that match TRBD1. The CDR3 extends over 14 amino acids. Germline lookup yields CDR1 SGHRS and CDR2 YFSETQ. Trimming at V came to 6 bases and at J to 3 bases, leaving 5 bases not matched to a gene.

The chain joins TRBV19 to TRBJ1-1; D is undetermined. CDR1 is LNHDA and CDR2 is SQIVND in the germline V gene (reference sequence). The CDR3 spans 14 residues. The ends were cut back, 2 bases at V and 4 bases at J, with 11 bases in the middle. CDR3 region: CASSIPGSGTEAFF. CDR3 nucleotides: TGTGCCAGTAGTATACCCGGGTCGGGCACTGAAGCTTTCTTT.

The chain links TRBV9 to TRBJ2-1; D gene uncertain. V was clipped by 3 bases and J by 9 bases, with 16 bases between them. The CDR3 extends over 14 amino acids. The germline V gene has CDR1 SGDLS and CDR2 YYNGEE. CDR3 residues: CASSARTVGGEQFF. The CDR3 bases are TGTGCCAGCAGCGCAAGGACCGTTGGTGGTGAGCAGTTCTTC.

The CDR3 protein is CASSVALAGGRDTQYF. CDR3 in DNA: TGTGCCAGCAGCGTAGCACTAGCGGGGGGCCGAGATACGCAGTATTTT. The chain combines TRBV9 with TRBJ2-3, with 12 bases lining up with TRBD2. CDR3 length: 16 residues. The V segment lost 0 bases and the J segment 5 bases; nucleotides outside the gene matches: 4. In germline, CDR1 is SGDLS, CDR2 YYNGEE.

The chain recombines TRBV4-2 with TRBJ1-2; unclear D gene. V was clipped by 1 base and J by 6 bases, with 12 bases between them. Germline V gives CDR1 LGHNA, CDR2 YNFKEQ. This CDR3 spans 14 amino acids. CDR3 region: CASSQGPKFNGYTF. The DNA of the CDR3 is TGTGCCAGCAGCCAAGGTCCGAAGTTTAATGGCTACACCTTC.

The gene calls are TRBV6-5 and TRBJ2-7; no clear D. Trimming stripped 4 bases from V and 0 bases from J, with 7 bases between. CDR1 MNHEY and CDR2 SVGAGI come from the germline V gene. This CDR3 region has 13 residues. CDR3 DNA: TGTGCCAGCAGTTTCAGGAGCTCCTACGAGCAGTACTTC. It translates to CASSFRSSYEQYF.

The chain combines TRBV11-2 with TRBJ1-1; D is possibly TRBD1 (6 bases). The CDR3 consists of 17 residues. Trimming stripped 1 base from V and 3 bases from J, with 18 bases between. In germline, CDR1 is SGHAT, CDR2 FQNNGV. CDR3: CASSLVGRYWGHTEAFF. CDR3 sequence (DNA): TGTGCCAGCAGCTTAGTGGGACGTTACTGGGGGCACACTGAAGCTTTCTTT.

CDR3: CASSLGHSSYEQYF. As DNA, the CDR3 is TGCGCCAGCAGCTTAGGACACAGCTCCTACGAGCAGTACTTC. This chain uses TRBV5-1 with TRBJ2-7; a weak D match, TRBD1 (5 bases). V lost 2 bases to trimming and J lost 0 bases, with 9 bases between them. Germline CDR1 and CDR2: SGHRS and YFSETQ. The CDR3 sequence is 14 residues long.

The chain employs TRBV9 and TRBJ2-5; perhaps TRBD1 as D (6 bases). Germline lookup yields CDR1 SGDLS and CDR2 YYNGEE. There are 17 residues in the CDR3. Trimming took 2 bases from V and 1 from J, leaving 18 bases between them. The CDR3 loop reads CASSVRPGADSQETQYF. The CDR3 coding sequence is TGTGCCAGCAGCGTGCGACCAGGGGCAGACAGCCAAGAGACCCAGTACTTC.